A selection of T cell receptor beta chains follows, all from one sample in a study of vaccination effects on CD4 cells after COVID-19. Antigens of these TCRs are unknown. Method: immunoSEQ multiplex PCR; TCRdb's copy keeps in-frame clones and lacks some. The table has about 14,000 clones, around 76% seen once. This sample comprised CD4+ T cells from PBMCs cultured with HCoV-229E spike peptides, obtained before COVID-19 vaccination. The receptors were sampled from a human donor who received a COVID-19 vaccine. CDR3s include the opening cysteine and the closing phenylalanine or tryptophan. D genes are given only for firm matches. Size tells how often a clone was seen (once, few, many) or the class of an expanded clone, and some rows leave it out.

abundance	v_gene	d_gene	j_gene	CDR3aa	CDR3nt
-	TRBV6-5	-	TRBJ2-5	CASSRQYQETQYF	TGTGCCAGCTCGAGACAGTACCAAGAGACCCAGTACTTC
-	TRBV4-2	TRBD1	TRBJ1-2	CASSLNQGASRYGYTF	TGTGCCAGCAGCCTTAACCAGGGGGCCAGTCGCTATGGCTACACCTTC
-	TRBV28	TRBD2	TRBJ2-7	CASSSPGRRASYEQYF	TGTGCCAGCAGCAGCCCCGGGAGGCGGGCCTCCTACGAGCAGTACTTC
-	TRBV7-7	-	TRBJ2-5	CASSYGWQETQYF	TGTGCTAGCAGCTATGGTTGGCAAGAGACCCAGTACTTC
-	TRBV18	-	TRBJ2-7	CASSPPSSSPYEQYF	TGTGCCAGCTCACCACCATCCAGTTCCCCCTACGAGCAGTACTTC
-	TRBV7-8	-	TRBJ1-5	CASSPRSINQPQHF	TGTGCCAGCAGCCCCCGATCCATCAATCAGCCCCAGCATTTT
-	TRBV4-2	TRBD2	TRBJ2-3	CASSQGTSGRDTQYF	TGTGCCAGCAGCCAGGGGACTAGCGGTAGAGATACGCAGTATTTT
-	TRBV18	-	TRBJ1-5	CASSPQTGQPQHF	TGTGCCAGCTCACCACAGACTGGACAGCCCCAGCATTTT
-	TRBV5-6	-	TRBJ2-5	CASSLERRETQYF	TGTGCCAGCAGCTTAGAGCGGCGGGAGACCCAGTACTTC
-	TRBV6-2/TRBV6-3	TRBD1	TRBJ2-7	CASSPHTGAHEQYF	TGTGCCAGCAGTCCACACACAGGGGCCCACGAGCAGTACTTC
-	TRBV5-1	TRBD1	TRBJ1-6	CASSLDGQGRRGYNSPLHF	TGCGCCAGCAGCTTGGACGGACAGGGTAGAAGGGGCTATAATTCACCCCTCCACTTT
-	TRBV6-5	-	TRBJ2-5	CASRRGQETQYF	TGTGCCAGCAGGCGTGGGCAAGAGACCCAGTACTTC
once	TRBV5-1	-	TRBJ2-5	CASSPGANWETQYF	TGCGCCAGCAGCCCGGGTGCCAACTGGGAGACCCAGTACTTC
-	TRBV9	-	TRBJ1-1	CASSVAGVGSNTEAFF	TGTGCCAGCAGCGTAGCTGGCGTCGGATCGAACACTGAAGCTTTCTTT
-	TRBV30	-	TRBJ1-5	CAWSVGGQPQHF	TGTGCCTGGAGTGTAGGAGGTCAGCCCCAGCATTTT
once	TRBV6-5	TRBD1	TRBJ1-5	CASSLQGGGQPQHF	TGTGCCAGCAGTCTACAGGGGGGTGGTCAGCCCCAGCATTTT
once	TRBV27	-	TRBJ1-2	CASSSRAANYGYTF	TGTGCCAGCAGTTCCAGGGCAGCTAACTATGGCTACACCTTC
few	TRBV5-5	TRBD1	TRBJ1-5	CASSWGTGRNQPQHF	TGTGCCAGCAGCTGGGGGACAGGGAGAAATCAGCCCCAGCATTTT
-	TRBV30	-	TRBJ1-1	CAWSRSTEAFF	TGTGCCTGGAGTAGATCGACTGAAGCTTTCTTT
-	TRBV27	TRBD2	TRBJ2-5	CASSYVVYWSSGGYQETQYF	TGTGCCAGCAGTTACGTGGTGTATTGGTCTAGCGGGGGGTACCAAGAGACCCAGTACTTC
-	TRBV4-3	-	TRBJ1-4	CASSQNAYGREKLFF	TGCGCCAGCAGCCAAAACGCGTACGGGAGGGAAAAACTGTTTTTT
few	TRBV5-4	-	TRBJ1-2	CASSPGTVNYGYTF	TGTGCCAGCAGCCCCGGGACGGTTAACTATGGCTACACCTTC
-	TRBV18	TRBD1	TRBJ2-1	CASSPRVETGRGVSSYNEQFF	TGTGCCAGCTCACCAAGGGTAGAGACAGGGAGAGGAGTGAGCTCCTACAATGAGCAGTTCTTC
once	TRBV2	-	TRBJ1-5	CASRVSNQPQHF	TGTGCCAGCAGGGTTAGCAATCAGCCCCAGCATTTT
-	TRBV19	TRBD1	TRBJ1-1	CASSIYRGQGNTEAFF	TGTGCCAGTAGTATCTACCGGGGACAGGGGAACACTGAAGCTTTCTTT
-	TRBV7-2	-	TRBJ1-2	CASSLKGVDYGYTF	TGTGCCAGCAGCTTAAAGGGGGTGGACTATGGCTACACCTTC
few	TRBV7-2	-	TRBJ2-3	CASAGKQTDTQYF	TGTGCCAGCGCGGGGAAACAAACAGATACGCAGTATTTT
large	TRBV27	TRBD2	TRBJ2-3	CASSPGTSRGPDTQYF	TGTGCCAGCAGTCCGGGGACTAGCCGGGGCCCAGATACGCAGTATTTT
-	TRBV11-2	-	TRBJ2-5	CASSLGPQETQYF	TGTGCCAGCAGCTTAGGGCCTCAAGAGACCCAGTACTTC
-	TRBV3-1/TRBV3-2	-	TRBJ2-3	CASSQEAAVVRDTQYF	TGTGCCAGCAGCCAAGAGGCGGCCGTGGTTCGGGATACGCAGTATTTT
-	TRBV7-3	-	TRBJ2-3	CASSSGQKITDTQYF	TGTGCCAGCAGCTCCGGACAGAAGATCACAGATACGCAGTATTTT
-	TRBV2	TRBD2	TRBJ2-7	CASRAPGLAREQYF	TGTGCCAGCAGGGCTCCGGGACTAGCTCGCGAGCAGTACTTC
-	TRBV3-1/TRBV3-2	-	TRBJ1-5	CASSQGQANQPQHF	TGTGCCAGCAGCCAAGGACAAGCCAATCAGCCCCAGCATTTT
once	TRBV6-5	-	TRBJ2-6	CGGGSGANVLTF	TGTGGAGGGGGCTCTGGGGCCAACGTCCTGACTTTC
-	TRBV30	TRBD1	TRBJ2-7	CAWRGQTGQGFYEQYF	TGTGCCTGGAGGGGGCAAACGGGACAGGGTTTCTACGAGCAGTACTTC
-	TRBV27	TRBD2	TRBJ2-7	CASGWDRGGQGQYF	TGTGCCAGCGGATGGGACCGGGGGGGGCAGGGGCAGTACTTC
-	TRBV18	-	TRBJ2-5	CASSPGVPETQYF	TGTGCCAGCTCACCCGGGGTCCCCGAGACCCAGTACTTC
-	TRBV2	-	TRBJ2-3	CATILWEEDTQYF	TGTGCCACCATACTTTGGGAAGAAGATACGCAGTATTTT
-	TRBV19	-	TRBJ1-1	CASSMRGRPNTEAFF	TGTGCCAGTAGTATGAGGGGCAGGCCGAACACTGAAGCTTTCTTT
-	TRBV27	-	TRBJ1-2	CASSLYQGLGGYTF	TGTGCCAGCAGTTTATATCAGGGGTTGGGTGGCTACACCTTC